The clone carrying this TCR beta chain appeared a single time. Antigen: not known. The PCR contained 60 Vbeta and 13 Jbeta primers. Authors' processing steps: Roughly 73 million unique TCR beta chains, roughly 11 million of them shared, were counted by a later analysis. The table came from immunoSEQ multiplex PCR; TCRdb's copy has only in-frame clones and leaves some out. The DNA was the basis for D and trimming; V, J and clone size are from that table. The sample holds 45,000 to 55,000 clones, around three fifths seen once. The CDR3 covers 14 residues. CDR1 and CDR2 (germline): KGHSH, LQKENI. Trimming shortened V by 3 bases and J by 4 bases, and 12 bases separated the two germline ends. This sample was taken from a study of cytomegalovirus exposure and HLA in healthy donors. General study points: Among TCR beta chains, those listed as cytomegalovirus-associated numbered under 200. Most of the TCR beta V segments (in an earlier analysis) were productive either about 87% or about 30% of the time. Roughly uniform sequencing depth across donors was assumed, possibly incorrectly.

This chain links TRBV18 with TRBJ2-5; perhaps TRBD1 as D (5 bases). The source of this sequence is a human donor in good health. Source material: PBMCs. CDR3 nucleotides: TGTGCCAGCTCACCCCCGACAGCTAGAGAGACCCAGTACTTC. Protein: CASSPPTARETQYF.